This T cell receptor (beta chain) was documented in a study of blood T cells in healthy people across ages. Overall study context: Researchers report that template switching captured about one barcoded beta molecule per two T cells.

It was with a sample-barcoded 5' primer and a J-beta primer mix that a second PCR of roughly 6 to 12 cycles was run. Every single cDNA molecule received a tag from a template-switch adaptor with 12 random nucleotides. TCRdb used MiXCR to reprocess the 5' RACE reads, holding one entry per CDR3 protein. The data contain around 1,900,000 distinct CDR3 sequences, about 39% of them singletons. The CDR3 loop spans 13 amino acids. CDR1 and CDR2 (germline): SQVTM, ANQGSEA. V lost 7 bases and J 7 bases, leaving 16 bases between the germline ends. Isolation of PBMCs gave at least 7 million cells per sample. Total RNA extraction produced at least 5 micrograms (per sample) for the study.

The sample consisted of blood. The gene calls are TRBV29-1 and TRBJ1-4; D not certain. This sequence was found in a human donor in good health. The CDR3 protein is CSAHLGDGEKLFF. The CDR3, as DNA: TGCAGCGCCCATCTTGGAGATGGTGAAAAACTGTTTTTT. The whole variable domain, remainder taken from reference TRBV29-1 and TRBJ1-4, is SAVISQKPSRDICQRGTSLTIQCQVDSQVTMMFWYRQQPGQSLTLIATANQGSEATYESGFVIDKFPISRPNLTFSTLTVSNMSPEDSSIYLCSAHLGDGEKLFFGSGTQLSVL.